This T cell receptor (beta chain) was captured by sequencing in a study of T cell responses to AZD1222 COVID-19 vaccine. Produced via immunoSEQ multiplex PCR; TCRdb's table is partial and in-frame only. The table lists under 130,000 clones, approximately 87% of them singletons. V gave up 5 bases and J gave up 3 bases; unmatched junction bases: 10. The CDR3 runs 16 residues. Germline V gene sequence: CDR1 MDHEN, CDR2 SYDVKM. On this clone: Its antigen is not identified.

Study-wide findings and caveats: A rise in Spike-specific TCR breadth and depth followed two AZD1222 doses.

The sample consisted of peripheral blood, taken on day 0 of AZD1222 vaccination. V is TRBV28 and J is TRBJ2-1; TRBD2 agrees at 7 bases. This receptor was identified in an adult in good health. CDR3 in DNA: TGTGCCAGCAGTCCCCGAGGCGGGAGTCTCTACAATGAGCAGTTCTTC. Protein sequence: CASSPRGGSLYNEQFF. Using reference TRBV28 and TRBJ2-1 for the parts outside the CDR3, the full variable domain is DVKVTQSSRYLVKRTGEKVFLECVQDMDHENMFWYRQDPGLGLRLIYFSYDVKMKEKGDIPEGYSVSREKKERFSLILESASTNQTSMYLCASSPRGGSLYNEQFFGPGTRLTVL.